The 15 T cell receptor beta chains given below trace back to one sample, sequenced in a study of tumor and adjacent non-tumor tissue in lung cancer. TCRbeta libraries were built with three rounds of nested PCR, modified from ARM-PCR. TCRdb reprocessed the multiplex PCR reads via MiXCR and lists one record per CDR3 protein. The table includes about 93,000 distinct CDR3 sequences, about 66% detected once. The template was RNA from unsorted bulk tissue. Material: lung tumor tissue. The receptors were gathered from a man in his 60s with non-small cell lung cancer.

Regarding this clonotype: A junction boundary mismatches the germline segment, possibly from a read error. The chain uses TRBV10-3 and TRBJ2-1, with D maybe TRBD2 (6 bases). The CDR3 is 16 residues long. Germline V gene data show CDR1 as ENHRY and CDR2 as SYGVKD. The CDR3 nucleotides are TGTGTCATCACTATCTCTGTGGGACTGGCGGACAATGAGCAGTTCTTC. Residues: CVITISVGLADNEQFF.

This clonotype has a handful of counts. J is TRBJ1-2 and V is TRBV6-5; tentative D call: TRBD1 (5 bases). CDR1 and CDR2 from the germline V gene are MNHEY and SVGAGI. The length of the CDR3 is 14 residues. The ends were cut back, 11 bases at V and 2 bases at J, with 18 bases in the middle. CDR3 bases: TGTGCCTCCCGGGGGGGGAGCAGCAACTATGGCTACACCTTC. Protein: CASRGGSSNYGYTF.

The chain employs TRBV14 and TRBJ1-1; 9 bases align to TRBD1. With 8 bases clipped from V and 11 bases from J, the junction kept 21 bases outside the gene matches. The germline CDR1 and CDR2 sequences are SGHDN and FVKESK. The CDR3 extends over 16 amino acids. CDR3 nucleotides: TGTGCCAGCGAATCAACAGCCGACAGGGGGAGCACCGAGGCTTTCTTT. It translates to CASESTADRGSTEAFF.

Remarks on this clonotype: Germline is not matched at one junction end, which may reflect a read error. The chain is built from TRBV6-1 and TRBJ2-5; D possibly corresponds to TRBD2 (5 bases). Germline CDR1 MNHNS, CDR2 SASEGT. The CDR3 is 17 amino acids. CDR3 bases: TGTGCCAGCAGTCCTCTAGTTGGCGGGCAGCCAAAAGAGACTCAGTACTTC. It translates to CASSPLVGGQPKETQYF.

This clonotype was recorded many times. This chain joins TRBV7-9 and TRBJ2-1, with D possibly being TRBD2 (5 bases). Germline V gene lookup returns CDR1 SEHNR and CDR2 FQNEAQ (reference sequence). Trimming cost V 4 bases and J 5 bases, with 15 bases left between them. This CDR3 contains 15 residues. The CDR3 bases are TGTGCCAGCAGCTACGTGCGGGCCAACAACAATGAGCAGTTCTTC. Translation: CASSYVRANNNEQFF.

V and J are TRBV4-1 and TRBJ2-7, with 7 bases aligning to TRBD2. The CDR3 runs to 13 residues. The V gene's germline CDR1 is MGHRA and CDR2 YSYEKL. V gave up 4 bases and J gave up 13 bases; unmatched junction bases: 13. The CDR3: CASSRDPSGKRYF. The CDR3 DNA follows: TGCGCCAGCAGCCGAGATCCCAGCGGGAAGAGATACTTC.

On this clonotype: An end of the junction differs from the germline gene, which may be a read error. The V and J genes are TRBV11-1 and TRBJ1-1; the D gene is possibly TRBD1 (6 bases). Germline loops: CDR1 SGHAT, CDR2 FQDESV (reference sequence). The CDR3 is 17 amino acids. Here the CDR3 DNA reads TGTGCCAGCAGCTTATTCATGGACAGCACAGTTAACACTGAAGCCTTCTTC. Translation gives CASSLFMDSTVNTEAFF.

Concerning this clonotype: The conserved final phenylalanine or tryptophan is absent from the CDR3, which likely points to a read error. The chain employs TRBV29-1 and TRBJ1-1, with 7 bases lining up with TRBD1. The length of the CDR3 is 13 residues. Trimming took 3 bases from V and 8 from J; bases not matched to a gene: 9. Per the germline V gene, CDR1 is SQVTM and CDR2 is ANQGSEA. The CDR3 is CSVDGTVNAEAFI. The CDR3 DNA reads TGCAGCGTTGACGGGACAGTGAACGCCGAAGCTTTCATT.

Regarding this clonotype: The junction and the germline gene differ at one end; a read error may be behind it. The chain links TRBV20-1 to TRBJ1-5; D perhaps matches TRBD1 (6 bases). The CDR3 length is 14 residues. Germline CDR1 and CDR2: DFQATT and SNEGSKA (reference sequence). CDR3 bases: TGTAATGCTAGCAAGGGGGGGAACAATCAGCCCCAGCATTTT. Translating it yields CNASKGGNNQPQHF.

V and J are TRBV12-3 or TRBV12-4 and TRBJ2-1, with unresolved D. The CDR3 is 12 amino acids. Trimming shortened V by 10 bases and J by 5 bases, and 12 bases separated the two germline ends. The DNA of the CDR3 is TGTGCCAATAGTTTTGCTCACAATGAGCAGTTCTTC. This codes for CANSFAHNEQFF.

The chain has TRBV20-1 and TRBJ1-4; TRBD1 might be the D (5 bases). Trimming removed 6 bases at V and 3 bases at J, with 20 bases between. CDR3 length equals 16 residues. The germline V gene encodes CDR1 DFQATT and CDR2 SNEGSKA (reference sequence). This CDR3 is CSAREIGRTSNEKLFF. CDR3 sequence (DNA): TGCAGTGCCCGTGAAATAGGGCGGACATCTAATGAAAAACTGTTTTTT.

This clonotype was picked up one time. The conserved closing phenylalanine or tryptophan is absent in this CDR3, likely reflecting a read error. CDR3 protein: CANSEGGETQYS. Here the CDR3 DNA reads TGTGCCAACAGTGAAGGTGGAGAGACCCAGTACTCC. This chain joins TRBV6-1 and TRBJ2-5; D unresolved. There are 12 residues in the CDR3. The germline V gene has CDR1 MNHNS and CDR2 SASEGT.

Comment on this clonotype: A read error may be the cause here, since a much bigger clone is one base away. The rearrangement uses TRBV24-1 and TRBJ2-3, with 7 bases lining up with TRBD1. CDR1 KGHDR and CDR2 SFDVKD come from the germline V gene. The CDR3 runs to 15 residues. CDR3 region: CATSWGRGSTYTQYF. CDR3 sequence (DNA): TGTGCCACCAGTTGGGGCAGGGGGAGCACATATACGCAGTATTTT.

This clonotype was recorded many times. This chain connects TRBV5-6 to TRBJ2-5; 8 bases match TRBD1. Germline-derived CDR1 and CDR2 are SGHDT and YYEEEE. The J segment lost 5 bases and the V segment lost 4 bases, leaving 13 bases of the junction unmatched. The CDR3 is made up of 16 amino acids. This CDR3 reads CASSPKGQGGMETQYF. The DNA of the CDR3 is TGTGCCAGCAGCCCTAAAGGACAGGGTGGGATGGAGACCCAGTACTTC.

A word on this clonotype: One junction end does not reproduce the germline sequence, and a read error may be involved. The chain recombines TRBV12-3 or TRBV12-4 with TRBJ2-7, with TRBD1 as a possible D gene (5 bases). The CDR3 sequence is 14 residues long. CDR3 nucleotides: TGTGTCAGCAGTCCCTCTAGTGGGGCCCCGCCCATTTACTTC. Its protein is CVSSPSSGAPPIYF.